The 21 T cell receptor beta chains in this list originate from one sample, sequenced in a study of healthy donors' naive CD4 and CD8 T cells. A linear amplification protocol produced the TCR libraries from 450 to 500 ng of total RNA. Each CDR3 protein gets one entry after TCRdb re-called the reads with MiXCR. The sample lists roughly 200,000 distinct CDR3 sequences, about 74% occurring once. Input material: naive CD4+ and CD8+ T cells sorted from blood, pooled from several donors. Receptors originate from a pool of human donors in good health; the sample pools cells from several healthy donors.

For the CDR3, the DNA is TGTGCCAGCATTCTTAAGGGCTTCACAGATACGCAGTATTTT. This gives the protein CASILKGFTDTQYF. V is TRBV27 and J is TRBJ2-3, with D unclear. This CDR3 is built from 14 residues. CDR1 is MNHEY and CDR2 is SMNVEV in the germline V gene (reference sequence). V shed 7 bases and J shed 2 bases, with 13 bases lying between them.

The genes are TRBV6-1 and TRBJ2-5; unclear D gene. V was clipped by 5 bases and J by 1 base, with 11 bases between them. Germline assignment: CDR1 MNHNS and CDR2 SASEGT. The CDR3 is made up of 14 amino acids. The CDR3, as DNA: TGTGCCAGCAGTCAGATGTGGAGCCAAGAGACCCAGTACTTC. The encoded protein is CASSQMWSQETQYF.

This chain connects TRBV6-2 or TRBV6-3 to TRBJ1-5, with a weak D call TRBD1 (6 bases). Per germline, CDR1 MNHEY and CDR2 SVGEGT. The V gene lost 8 bases and the J gene lost 6 bases, with 14 bases spanning the gap. The CDR3 sequence is 13 residues long. CDR3 nucleotides: TGTGCCAGCCGGGCTACAGGGTTTCAGCCCCAGCATTTT. It yields the protein CASRATGFQPQHF.

The gene calls are TRBV11-2 and TRBJ2-1; the D gene is possibly TRBD2 (5 bases). CDR1 SGHAT and CDR2 FQNNGV come from the germline V gene. V lost 5 bases and J 10 bases, leaving 21 bases between the germline ends. This CDR3 region has 15 residues. The CDR3 DNA is TGTGCCAGCAGCCCGGGCATCCCCGAGGGCAACGAGCAGTTCTTC. This encodes CASSPGIPEGNEQFF.

The chain joins TRBV29-1 to TRBJ1-1; D is unresolved. Trimming cost V 5 bases and J 1 base, with 5 bases left between them. The CDR3 sequence is 11 residues long. Germline V CDR1 and CDR2: SQVTM, ANQGSEA. The DNA for the CDR3 is TGCAGCGTTCGACAGAACACTGAAGCTTTCTTT. Translation gives CSVRQNTEAFF.

This chain connects TRBV30 to TRBJ1-1, with D unresolved. Trimming removed 3 bases at V and 0 bases at J, with 2 bases between. The V gene's germline CDR1 is GTSNPN and CDR2 SVGIG (reference sequence). This CDR3 comprises 11 residues. The CDR3 here is CAWRVNTEAFF. In DNA form, the CDR3 reads TGTGCCTGGAGGGTGAACACTGAAGCTTTCTTT.

This sequence joins TRBV29-1 and TRBJ2-5, with TRBD2 as a possible D gene (5 bases). Per the germline V gene, CDR1 is SQVTM and CDR2 is ANQGSEA. There are 15 residues in the CDR3. The V end lost 2 bases, the J end lost 5 bases, and 18 bases lay between the germline ends. The CDR3 spells CSVESGRKVEETQYF. CDR3 sequence (DNA): TGCAGCGTTGAATCGGGGAGAAAGGTCGAGGAGACCCAGTACTTC. The variable domain in full, completed from reference TRBV29-1 and TRBJ2-5, reads SAVISQKPSRDICQRGTSLTIQCQVDSQVTMMFWYRQQPGQSLTLIATANQGSEATYESGFVIDKFPISRPNLTFSTLTVSNMSPEDSSIYLCSVESGRKVEETQYFGPGTRLLVL.

The gene calls are TRBV6-1 and TRBJ2-7; no clear D. This CDR3 is built from 14 residues. Germline lookup yields CDR1 MNHNS and CDR2 SASEGT. Trimming removed 2 bases from V and 0 bases from J, with 8 bases in between. CDR3 bases: TGTGCCAGCAGTGAATGGTTGGGCTCCTACGAGCAGTACTTC. Protein: CASSEWLGSYEQYF.

This clonotype was observed a few times. The rearrangement links TRBV29-1 to TRBJ1-1, with D possibly TRBD1 on 6 matching bases. With 6 bases removed from V and 1 base from J, the gap between germline ends came to 18 bases. Germline assignment: CDR1 SQVTM and CDR2 ANQGSEA. This CDR3 is built from 15 residues. CDR3 DNA sequence: TGCAGCGTGGCAGCGGCTTGGGGGCGGAACACTGAAGCTTTCTTT. Its protein is CSVAAAWGRNTEAFF.

This clonotype appeared a few times. The chain joins TRBV29-1 to TRBJ1-5; no definite D call. Trimming cost V 0 bases and J 4 bases, with 4 bases left between them. There are 12 residues in the CDR3. Germline lookup yields CDR1 SQVTM and CDR2 ANQGSEA. The CDR3 DNA sequence: TGCAGCGTTGAAGACAGTAATCAGCCCCAGCATTTT. Translation: CSVEDSNQPQHF.

The chain is built from TRBV25-1 and TRBJ2-7; TRBD1 is a possible D gene (5 bases). The V and J ends lost 4 bases and 4 bases respectively, with 14 bases between them. Germline CDR1 and CDR2: MGHDK and SYGVNS. This CDR3 is 14 amino acids long. CDR3 bases: TGTGCCAGCAGTGGCATTAGGACAACATACGAGCAGTACTTC. The encoded protein is CASSGIRTTYEQYF.

The chain couples TRBV27 to TRBJ1-1; the D gene is possibly TRBD1 (6 bases). Germline assignment: CDR1 MNHEY and CDR2 SMNVEV (reference sequence). CDR3 length: 13 amino acids. V was pared by 2 bases and J by 11 bases, with 15 bases between. As DNA, the CDR3 is TGTGCCAGCAGTTTAGGCGGTGTCGGGGGCGCTTTCTTT. It encodes CASSLGGVGGAFF.

J is TRBJ2-5 and V is TRBV7-8; either TRBD1 or TRBD2 may fit D (5 bases each). With 5 bases removed from V and 4 bases from J, the gap between germline ends came to 17 bases. This CDR3 has 15 amino acids. CDR1 and CDR2 (germline): SGHVS, FQNEAQ. The DNA of the CDR3 is TGTGCCAGCAGCCCCCTGAGGGGATCCCCAGAGACCCAGTACTTC. The encoded protein is CASSPLRGSPETQYF.

The chain couples TRBV6-5 to TRBJ2-2; D not resolved. Germline V gene lookup returns CDR1 MNHEY and CDR2 SVGAGI. Trimming took 2 bases from V and 3 from J, leaving 10 bases between them. This CDR3 spans 15 amino acids. The CDR3 coding sequence is TGTGCCAGCAGTTACAGCGTGTCGGACACCGGGGAGCTGTTTTTT. Translating gives CASSYSVSDTGELFF.

J is TRBJ1-2 and V is TRBV6-6; D is unresolved. Deletions cut 5 bases from V and 7 bases from J, with 17 bases between. Germline V gene data show CDR1 as MNHNY and CDR2 as SVGAGI (reference sequence). This CDR3 spans 14 amino acids. The DNA of the CDR3 is TGTGCCAGCAGTCCGACCTCCTACGGTTCTGGCTACACCTTC. Translation gives CASSPTSYGSGYTF.

The chain has TRBV6-5 and TRBJ2-3; D gene ambiguous. Per germline, CDR1 MNHEY and CDR2 SVGAGI. The CDR3 loop spans 13 amino acids. V lost 6 bases and J 4 bases, leaving 11 bases between the germline ends. In DNA form, the CDR3 reads TGTGCCAGCAGCACCGTGGGCCCAGATACGCAGTATTTT. This translates into CASSTVGPDTQYF.

The chain links TRBV7-2 to TRBJ1-4, with D tentatively TRBD1 (5 bases). The CDR3 loop spans 15 amino acids. Trimming left V 5 bases short and J 12 bases short, with 22 bases between. From germline, CDR1 is SGHTA and CDR2 FQGNSA. The CDR3 protein is CASSRAGTSKGELFF. The CDR3 DNA reads TGTGCCAGCAGCAGAGCCGGGACCTCGAAAGGTGAACTGTTTTTT.

The chain couples TRBV29-1 to TRBJ2-7, with TRBD1 as a possible D gene (6 bases). The CDR3 runs 13 residues. Trimming pared 5 bases from V and 2 bases from J, leaving 13 bases between. Germline lookup yields CDR1 SQVTM and CDR2 ANQGSEA. Written as DNA, the CDR3 is TGCAGCGTTCAAACAGGGTCCCCCTACGAGCAGTACTTC. Its protein product is CSVQTGSPYEQYF.

The chain recombines TRBV11-2 with TRBJ2-5; tentatively, D is TRBD1 (6 bases). Germline loops: CDR1 SGHAT, CDR2 FQNNGV. This CDR3 has 16 amino acids. Trimming removed 5 bases from V and 4 bases from J, with 20 bases in between. CDR3 nucleotide sequence: TGTGCCAGCAGCCTGAGGGCAGGGGTGATGAGAGAGACCCAGTACTTC. Translated: CASSLRAGVMRETQYF.

This sequence joins TRBV20-1 and TRBJ2-1; 10 bases agree with TRBD2. V lost 2 bases and J lost 7; bases outside the gene matches: 11. The V gene's germline CDR1 is DFQATT and CDR2 SNEGSKA (reference sequence). The CDR3 is made up of 16 amino acids. CDR3 region: CSARSPLAGAGNEQFF. CDR3 DNA: TGCAGTGCTAGATCCCCCCTAGCGGGGGCTGGGAATGAGCAGTTCTTC.

This clonotype occurred a few times. The chain employs TRBV29-1 and TRBJ1-2; D unresolved. The CDR3 spans 12 residues. Germline CDR1 SQVTM, CDR2 ANQGSEA. V was clipped by 0 bases and J by 7 bases, with 9 bases between them. The CDR3 loop is CSVEDRRAGYTF. The CDR3, as DNA: TGCAGCGTTGAAGACAGGAGGGCTGGCTACACCTTC.